This TCR beta chain is from a study of PD-1 blockade in mismatch repair-deficient tumors. TCRdb's copy holds only in-frame clones and misses some; the assay was immunoSEQ multiplex PCR. The sample comprises 76,000 or so clones, 65% to 85% of which are singletons, and roughly 5.5% rests with the top ten. Between the trimmed V and J ends, which lost 4 bases and 4 bases, there was a span of 16 bases. Germline V gives CDR1 SGHTS, CDR2 YDEGEE. The CDR3 loop spans 15 amino acids. Every patient had mismatch repair deficiency by PCR or immunohistochemistry. The TCR-sequenced patients were a few responders to pembrolizumab.

This chain uses TRBV5-8 with TRBJ2-3, with D possibly matching TRBD1 (6 bases). The material sequenced was peripheral blood, taken 44 weeks after starting pembrolizumab. The sequence was obtained from an adult with mismatch repair-deficient cancer. The CDR3 loop is CASSQLQGVADTQYF. DNA of the CDR3: TGTGCCAGCAGCCAACTACAGGGAGTGGCAGATACGCAGTATTTT.